The 25 T cell receptor beta chains given below trace back to one sample, sequenced in a study of metastatic and nonmetastatic thyroid tumors. TCRdb re-clonotyped the PCR reads via MiXCR. The table shows some 22,000 clones, with around a fifth occurring only once. Prior to thyroid surgery, none of the patients had received any treatment. Sequences were obtained from tumor tissue. The receptors come from a female donor with papillary thyroid cancer or a benign thyroid nodule (not recorded which). Some clones in this sample may be carry-over from other donors' samples.

The V and J genes are TRBV12-3 or TRBV12-4 and TRBJ2-2; possibly TRBD1 for D (6 bases). The V gene lost 5 bases and the J gene lost 9 bases, with 22 bases spanning the gap. The CDR3 length is 16 residues. DNA for the CDR3: TGTGCCAGCAGTGACCTGGGGGCCCTTGGGGCCTGGGAGCTGTTTTTT. Translation gives CASSDLGALGAWELFF.

The rearrangement joins TRBV14 to TRBJ2-4, with a weak D call TRBD1 (5 bases). From germline, CDR1 is SGHDN and CDR2 FVKESK. Between the trimmed V and J ends, which lost 3 bases and 4 bases, there was a span of 7 bases. The CDR3 loop spans 13 amino acids. The CDR3 is CASSQAGKNIQYF. The CDR3 DNA reads as TGTGCCAGCAGCCAGGCAGGGAAAAACATTCAGTACTTC.

This clone was seen many times. The CDR3 DNA reads as TGTGCCAGCAGTCCCCGGACAGGGAAGACCGAGACCCAGTACTTC. Protein sequence: CASSPRTGKTETQYF. The rearrangement links TRBV27 to TRBJ2-5, with 8 nucleotides matching TRBD1. Per germline, CDR1 MNHEY and CDR2 SMNVEV (reference sequence). The CDR3 totals 15 residues. The trim removed 5 bases at V and 5 bases at J, leaving 10 bases unmatched.

This clone was counted many times. This sequence joins TRBV7-9 and TRBJ2-7, with D tentatively TRBD2 (5 bases). This CDR3 has 18 residues. The V and J ends lost 4 bases and 5 bases respectively, with 27 bases between them. CDR1 is SEHNR, CDR2 FQNEAQ, per germline (reference sequence). CDR3 protein: CASSSSGNLQITTHEQYF. CDR3 DNA sequence: TGTGCCAGCAGCTCCTCCGGGAACCTCCAAATAACTACCCACGAGCAGTACTTC. The entire variable domain, with the rest obtained from reference TRBV7-9 and TRBJ2-7, is as follows: DTGVSQNPRHKITKRGQNVTFRCDPISEHNRLYWYRQTLGQGPEFLTYFQNEAQLEKSRLLSDRFSAERPKGSFSTLEIQRTEQGDSAMYLCASSSSGNLQITTHEQYFGPGTRLTVT.

This chain connects TRBV15 to TRBJ1-1; D gene uncertain. This CDR3 spans 13 amino acids. Germline V CDR1 and CDR2: LNHNV, YYDKDF (reference sequence). V lost 1 base and J lost 8, with 11 bases in between. DNA of the CDR3: TGTGCCACCAGCAGAGTCCCCGGAGGGGAAGCTTTCTTT. Translating gives CATSRVPGGEAFF.

In this sample, this clone turned up a few times. This chain joins TRBV20-1 and TRBJ2-7, with TRBD1 matching 8 bases. The CDR3 is 15 amino acids. Germline lookup yields CDR1 DFQATT and CDR2 SNEGSKA (reference sequence). V gave up 2 bases and J gave up 2 bases; unmatched junction bases: 8. This chain's CDR3 is CSARHPRQGTYEQYF. For the CDR3, the DNA is TGCAGTGCTAGACATCCTCGACAGGGGACCTACGAGCAGTACTTC.

This chain uses TRBV18 with TRBJ2-7; unclear D gene. Germline CDR1 and CDR2: KGHSH and LQKENI. The V and J ends lost 4 bases and 0 bases respectively, with 16 bases between them. The CDR3 totals 16 residues. The CDR3 region is CASSLTAAFSSYEQYF. In nucleotides, the CDR3 is TGTGCCAGCTCACTAACAGCTGCCTTTAGCTCCTACGAGCAGTACTTC.

This clone showed up many times. This chain connects TRBV6-1 to TRBJ2-7; 12 positions agree with TRBD2. The CDR3 length is 15 residues. CDR1 is MNHNS and CDR2 is SASEGT in the germline V gene. J gave up 1 base and V 6 bases, and 4 bases lay outside the gene matches. The CDR3 is CASRSTSGSSYEQYF. CDR3 coding DNA: TGTGCCAGCAGGTCGACTAGCGGGAGTTCCTACGAGCAGTACTTC.

This clone is classed as medium-sized. The chain recombines TRBV4-3 with TRBJ1-1; maybe TRBD1 (6 bases). V was shortened by 4 bases and J by 0 bases, with 9 bases between the two germline ends. Germline V gives CDR1 LGHNA, CDR2 YSLEER. The CDR3 length is 14 residues. The DNA of the CDR3 is TGCGCCAGCAGCCGCGACAGGATGAACACTGAAGCTTTCTTT. This codes for CASSRDRMNTEAFF.

The gene calls are TRBV7-8 and TRBJ2-3; 8 positions match TRBD2. V was pared by 1 base and J by 0 bases, with 6 bases of the junction left unmatched. Per germline, CDR1 SGHVS and CDR2 FQNEAQ. This CDR3 comprises 17 residues. CDR3 DNA: TGTGCCAGCAGCTTAGGCCTAGCGGGCCCAAGCACAGATACGCAGTATTTT. It yields the protein CASSLGLAGPSTDTQYF.

As concerns this clone: The conserved phenylalanine or tryptophan normally closing the CDR3 is absent here, so this likely arose from a read error. The DNA is left out, because the CDR3 cannot be placed on it with certainty; the CDR3 is given as TCRdb lists it. The CDR3 sequence: CASSFFHRVAAG. The chain is built from TRBV7-7 and TRBJ2-2; the table's D call TRBD1 went unverified against the DNA. The CDR3 spans 12 residues, counting both ends. Germline V gene sequence: CDR1 SSHAT, CDR2 FNYEAQ (reference sequence).

This rearrangement joins TRBV20-1 to TRBJ2-7; TRBD1 is a possible D gene (5 bases). CDR3 size: 13 residues. V lost 2 bases, J lost 7 bases, and 15 bases lay in between. Germline assignment: CDR1 DFQATT and CDR2 SNEGSKA (reference sequence). The CDR3 is CSARRPRGWEQYF. CDR3 in DNA: TGCAGTGCTAGACGACCTAGGGGATGGGAGCAGTACTTC.

This clone came up a few times. This sequence joins TRBV7-2 and TRBJ2-7; D may be TRBD1 or TRBD2 (5 bases each). V was shortened by 5 bases and J by 1 base, with 12 bases between the two germline ends. Germline V gives CDR1 SGHTA, CDR2 FQGNSA. This CDR3 comprises 14 residues. The CDR3 DNA follows: TGTGCCAGCAGCGTCGGGGCGGCTTCCTACGAGCAGTACTTC. This sequence encodes CASSVGAASYEQYF.

About this clone itself: Mismatch with germline at one junction end may stem from a read error. CDR3 protein: CVSSAVQGRSPLHF. The DNA for the CDR3 is TGTGTCAGCAGTGCTGTACAGGGAAGGTCACCCCTCCACTTT. This chain links TRBV2 with TRBJ1-6, with D tentatively TRBD1 (6 bases). Per the germline V gene, CDR1 is SNHLY and CDR2 is FYNNEI. The CDR3 contains 14 residues.

V gene TRBV7-2 combines with J gene TRBJ2-1; unclear D gene. The CDR3 loop spans 13 amino acids. Trimming removed 5 bases at V and 5 bases at J, with 10 bases between. CDR1 and CDR2 from the germline V gene are SGHTA and FQGNSA. CDR3: CASSLRRNNEQFF. CDR3 in DNA: TGTGCCAGCAGCCTCCGACGAAACAATGAGCAGTTCTTC.

Many counts were recorded for this clone. V is TRBV30 and J is TRBJ2-5; D assignment may be TRBD1 or TRBD2 (5 bases each). The CDR3 contains 15 residues. The germline V gene has CDR1 GTSNPN and CDR2 SVGIG (reference sequence). The V end was cut by 0 bases, the J end by 1 base, with 12 bases between. The CDR3 protein is CAWSVGWGTQETQYF. CDR3 nucleotides: TGTGCCTGGAGTGTAGGGTGGGGGACCCAAGAGACCCAGTACTTC.

This clone was observed many times. The rearrangement links TRBV5-4 to TRBJ2-1; 10 nucleotides agree with TRBD2. V dropped 3 bases and J dropped 5; count of bases not matched to a gene: 5. The length of the CDR3 is 15 residues. Germline V gene lookup returns CDR1 SGHNT and CDR2 YYREEE (reference sequence). The CDR3 region has the DNA TGTGCCAGCAGCTACCCTAGCGGGAGTGACAATGAGCAGTTCTTC. The encoded protein is CASSYPSGSDNEQFF.

This chain links TRBV11-3 with TRBJ2-3; 9 positions agree with TRBD2. The V gene end was trimmed by 1 base and the J gene end by 4 bases; junction bases not matched to a gene: 15. This CDR3 contains 19 residues. Germline V gene sequence: CDR1 SGHNT, CDR2 YENEEA. This CDR3 is CASSLVAPTSGSPADTQYF. CDR3 nucleotide sequence: TGTGCCAGCAGCTTAGTAGCCCCCACTAGCGGGTCCCCAGCAGATACGCAGTATTTT.

This clone came up many times. The CDR3 protein is CAERLAGGDNEQFF. The CDR3, as DNA: TGTGCCGAAAGACTAGCGGGAGGTGACAATGAGCAGTTCTTC. V is TRBV30 and J is TRBJ2-1, with 13 bases fitting TRBD2. Per the germline V gene, CDR1 is GTSNPN and CDR2 is SVGIG (reference sequence). The CDR3 length is 14 residues. The V gene end was trimmed by 8 bases and the J gene end by 5 bases; junction bases not matched to a gene: 6.

This clone was seen a handful of times. The rearrangement uses TRBV7-2 and TRBJ2-1; the match to TRBD2 covers 10 bases. J lost 3 bases, V lost 1 base, and 3 bases had no gene match. Germline-derived CDR1 and CDR2 are SGHTA and FQGNSA. This CDR3 spans 16 amino acids. The DNA for the CDR3 is TGTGCCAGCAGCTTAGGACTAGCGGGCCTCTACAATGAGCAGTTCTTC. Its protein is CASSLGLAGLYNEQFF.

This clone appeared a single time. The chain uses TRBV11-2 and TRBJ2-1; the match to TRBD1 covers 7 bases. This CDR3 is built from 14 residues. The germline V gene has CDR1 SGHAT and CDR2 FQNNGV. V dropped 5 bases and J dropped 8; count of bases not matched to a gene: 9. In DNA, the CDR3 is TGTGCCAGCAGCCTAACAGGGGCCGGGCATGAGCAGTTCTTC. Amino acids: CASSLTGAGHEQFF.

A few counts support this clone. The V gene is TRBV6-2 or TRBV6-3, the J gene TRBJ2-7, with 13 positions matching TRBD2. J was trimmed by 4 bases and V by 0 bases; bases with no gene match: 6. This CDR3 spans 17 amino acids. Germline V CDR1 and CDR2: MNHEY, SVGEGT. The CDR3 region is CASSYSTRTSGRYEQYF. CDR3 coding DNA: TGTGCCAGCAGTTACTCGACCCGGACTAGCGGGAGATACGAGCAGTACTTC.

A few counts support this clone. The V call is TRBV28, the J call TRBJ1-1; D ambiguous. CDR1 MDHEN and CDR2 SYDVKM come from the germline V gene. The CDR3 extends over 12 amino acids. Trimming took off 11 bases at V and 8 bases at J, with 18 bases between the two ends. CDR3 protein: CASVSYTLEAFF. For the CDR3, the DNA is TGTGCCTCCGTGTCTTATACTCTCGAAGCTTTCTTT.

At least ten counts were recorded for this clone. The chain has TRBV6-1 and TRBJ2-2; D is unresolved. From germline, CDR1 is MNHNS and CDR2 SASEGT. The V and J ends lost 6 bases and 1 base respectively, with 9 bases between them. The CDR3 runs 14 residues. CDR3 bases: TGTGCCAGCAGCGTCAGTGGGAACACCGGGGAGCTGTTTTTT. It specifies CASSVSGNTGELFF.

This clone came up many times. The chain joins TRBV6-1 to TRBJ2-6; D is ambiguous. CDR1 is MNHNS and CDR2 is SASEGT in the germline V gene. V was trimmed by 5 bases and J by 0 bases, leaving 5 bases between them. The length of the CDR3 is 14 residues. The CDR3 loop reads CASSIISGANVLTF. The CDR3, as DNA: TGTGCCAGCAGTATAATCTCTGGGGCCAACGTCCTGACTTTC.